This T cell receptor (beta chain) appears in the sequencing data of a study of patients and donors after allogeneic stem cell transplantation. This CDR3 has 15 amino acids. Trimming at V came to 6 bases and at J to 2 bases, leaving 9 bases not matched to a gene. The germline V gene encodes CDR1 SNHLY and CDR2 FYNNEI. This clonotype has only a few counts. TCRdb analysed the RT-PCR reads with MiXCR anew, one entry per CDR3 protein. In the table there are roughly 880,000 distinct CDR3 sequences, 18% of which are singletons. The sequencing sample was made of blood, either unsorted or a sorted T cell fraction (not recorded which). The sequence derives from a human donor who was either an allogeneic HSCT recipient or a stem cell or donor lymphocyte infusion donor (not recorded which). It is not recorded whose cells these are; they may come from a transplant donor. The chain couples TRBV2 to TRBJ2-7; 8 nucleotides align to TRBD2. The CDR3 protein is CASSVGLGKAYEQYF. CDR3 nucleotides: TGTGCCAGCAGCGTGGGACTAGGGAAAGCCTACGAGCAGTACTTC.